This entry lists 9 T cell receptor beta chains sequenced from one sample in a study of cytomegalovirus exposure and HLA in healthy donors. The PCR was carried out with 60 Vbeta primers and 13 Jbeta primers. The protocol was immunoSEQ multiplex PCR, while the TCRdb copy is restricted to in-frame clones and leaves out a portion. The table has approximately 180,000 clones, around 81% seen once. Sequenced input: PBMCs. The receptors shown here come from a man between 18 and 35 years old in good health and CMV-seronegative.

The chain links TRBV7-8 to TRBJ2-4; 7 bases are shared with TRBD1. Germline V lookup: CDR1 SGHVS, CDR2 FQNEAQ. CDR3 size: 17 residues. The V and J ends lost 0 bases and 1 base, in that order; junction bases with no gene match: 6. The CDR3 protein is CASSLALSRGAKNIQYF. CDR3 coding DNA: TGTGCCAGCAGCTTAGCGCTTTCCAGGGGGGCCAAAAACATTCAGTACTTC.

This chain links TRBV7-9 with TRBJ1-3; D unresolved. V was shortened by 6 bases and J by 1 base, with 16 bases between the two germline ends. Germline V CDR1 and CDR2: SEHNR, FQNEAQ (reference sequence). CDR3 length: 16 residues. This CDR3 reads CASSSKSSQSGNTIYF. CDR3 coding DNA: TGTGCCAGCAGTTCCAAATCCTCCCAGTCTGGAAACACCATATATTTT.

The CDR3 is CASSRGQPEAFF. The CDR3 DNA sequence: TGTGCCAGCAGCCGAGGACAGCCCGAAGCTTTCTTT. The rearrangement uses TRBV28 and TRBJ1-1, with D possibly being TRBD1 (6 bases). The CDR3 runs 12 residues. The germline gives CDR1 MDHEN, CDR2 SYDVKM. Trimming pared 6 bases from V and 8 bases from J, leaving 13 bases between.

This chain connects TRBV27 to TRBJ1-4, with D possibly being TRBD1 (5 bases). Trimming stripped 4 bases from V and 5 bases from J, with 8 bases between. Looked up from germline, CDR1 is MNHEY and CDR2 is SMNVEV (reference sequence). The length of the CDR3 is 13 residues. The CDR3 here is CASSSGGNEKLFF. CDR3 in DNA: TGTGCCAGCAGTTCGGGGGGGAATGAAAAACTGTTTTTT.

V and J are TRBV27 and TRBJ1-2; D gene uncertain. The CDR3 is made up of 14 amino acids. Germline loops: CDR1 MNHEY, CDR2 SMNVEV (reference sequence). V was pared by 0 bases and J by 4 bases, with 9 bases between. The CDR3 loop is CASSLSEGAYGYTF. The CDR3, as DNA: TGTGCCAGCAGTTTATCAGAGGGTGCCTATGGCTACACCTTC.

This rearrangement joins TRBV19 to TRBJ1-1, with D perhaps matching TRBD1 (6 bases). The CDR3 spans 12 residues. CDR1 and CDR2 from the germline V gene are LNHDA and SQIVND (reference sequence). The V end was cut by 5 bases, the J end by 3 bases, with 7 bases between. As DNA, the CDR3 is TGTGCCAGTAGTTACAGGGACACTGAAGCTTTCTTT. Encoded protein: CASSYRDTEAFF.

The chain has TRBV27 and TRBJ2-3; possibly TRBD2 for D (6 bases). V was shortened by 5 bases and J by 8 bases, with 11 bases between the two germline ends. The CDR3 has 12 residues. Looked up from germline, CDR1 is MNHEY and CDR2 is SMNVEV (reference sequence). The CDR3 nucleotides read TGTGCCAGCAGTCTCCCGCGGGGTACGCAGTATTTT. Amino acid sequence: CASSLPRGTQYF.

Written as DNA, the CDR3 is TGCGCCAGCAGTGACGGAGGACGGCTGTTTTTT. It yields the protein CASSDGGRLFF. V and J are TRBV10-2 and TRBJ1-4; unclear D gene. The CDR3 consists of 11 residues. Trimming took 3 bases from V and 14 from J, leaving 10 bases between them. Germline CDR1 and CDR2: WSHSY and SAAADI.

The V gene is TRBV9, the J gene TRBJ1-4; D ambiguous. The V and J ends lost 0 bases and 2 bases respectively, with 8 bases between them. CDR1 and CDR2 (germline): SGDLS, YYNGEE. The CDR3 contains 15 residues. The CDR3 sequence: CASSVGGSTNEKLFF. CDR3 DNA: TGTGCCAGCAGCGTAGGAGGGTCTACTAATGAAAAACTGTTTTTT. The variable domain in full, with the rest retrieved from reference TRBV9 and TRBJ1-4, is DSGVTQTPKHLITATGQRVTLRCSPRSGDLSVYWYQQSLDQGLQFLIQYYNGEERAKGNILERFSAQQFPDLHSELNLSSLELGDSALYFCASSVGGSTNEKLFFGSGTQLSVL.